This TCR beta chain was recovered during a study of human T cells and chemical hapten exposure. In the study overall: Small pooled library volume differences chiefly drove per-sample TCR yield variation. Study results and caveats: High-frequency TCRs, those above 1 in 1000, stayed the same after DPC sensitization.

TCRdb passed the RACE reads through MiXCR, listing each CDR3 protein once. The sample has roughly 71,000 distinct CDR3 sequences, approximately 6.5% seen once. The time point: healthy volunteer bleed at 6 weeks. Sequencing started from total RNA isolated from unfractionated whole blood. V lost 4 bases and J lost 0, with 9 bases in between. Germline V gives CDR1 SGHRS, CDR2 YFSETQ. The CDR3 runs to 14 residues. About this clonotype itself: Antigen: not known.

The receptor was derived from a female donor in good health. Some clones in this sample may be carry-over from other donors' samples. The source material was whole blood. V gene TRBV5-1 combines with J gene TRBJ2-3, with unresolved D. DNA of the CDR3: TGCGCCAGCAGCCGGCTGGTTAGCACAGATACGCAGTATTTT. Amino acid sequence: CASSRLVSTDTQYF.